The sequence of this T cell receptor beta chain was determined in a study of Ad26.COV2.S vaccination and SARS-CoV-2 variants. Repertoires were generated with immunoSEQ multiplex PCR, while TCRdb's copy carries only in-frame clones and drops some. The data hold roughly 380,000 clones, with about 91% observed a single time. As to this clone: Its antigen is undetermined.

Study-wide findings and caveats: For non-spike TCRs, breadth in vaccine recipients resembled that in placebo recipients. Reportedly, after vaccination the spike-specific CD8+ and CD4+ T cell responses displayed substantial breadth.

V was cut by 0 bases and J by 11 bases, with 16 bases left in between. Germline CDR1 PRHDT, CDR2 FYEKMQ (reference sequence). The CDR3 consists of 14 residues. The sequence was obtained from a human donor who had recovered from COVID-19. This material consisted of peripheral blood, taken after recovery from COVID-19. V usage is TRBV13 and J usage is TRBJ1-1, with a weak D call TRBD1 (5 bases). The DNA for the CDR3 is TGTGCCAGCAGCTTAGGCACAGGCCGTCTGTTGGCTTTCTTT. Its translation: CASSLGTGRLLAFF.